This T cell receptor beta chain was retrieved from a study of immune heterogeneity within non-small cell lung tumors. CDR3 length: 14 residues. V lost 4 bases, J lost 7 bases, and 13 bases lay in between. Germline lookup yields CDR1 LNHDA and CDR2 SQIVND (reference sequence). Multiplex PCR (32 V and 13 J primers) was used to amplify the TCR beta CDR3. Each CDR3 protein gets one entry after TCRdb re-called the multiplex PCR reads with MiXCR. The sample holds nearly 15,000 distinct CDR3 sequences; more than 30% are singletons and the top ten take 13% to 15%. As template, the study used bulk tumor genomic DNA at around 630 ng per sample. Multiple widely separated biopsies were taken from each primary tumor at surgery. These patients got curative surgery after being newly diagnosed with untreated non-small cell lung cancer. A few counts support this clonotype. The antigen remains unidentified. Overall study findings and caveats: Identical dominant CDR3 beta clonotypes recurred across a patient's tumor sites, together with site-unique high-frequency clones.

This TCR was recovered from a woman between 45 and 65 years old with non-small cell lung cancer. Sequencing was done on a sample of lung tumor tissue. The rearrangement uses TRBV19 and TRBJ2-2; D possibly matches TRBD1 or TRBD2 (5 bases each). CDR3 residues: CASSRGQGDGELFF. In DNA form, the CDR3 reads TGTGCCAGTAGTAGGGGTCAGGGAGACGGGGAGCTGTTTTTT.